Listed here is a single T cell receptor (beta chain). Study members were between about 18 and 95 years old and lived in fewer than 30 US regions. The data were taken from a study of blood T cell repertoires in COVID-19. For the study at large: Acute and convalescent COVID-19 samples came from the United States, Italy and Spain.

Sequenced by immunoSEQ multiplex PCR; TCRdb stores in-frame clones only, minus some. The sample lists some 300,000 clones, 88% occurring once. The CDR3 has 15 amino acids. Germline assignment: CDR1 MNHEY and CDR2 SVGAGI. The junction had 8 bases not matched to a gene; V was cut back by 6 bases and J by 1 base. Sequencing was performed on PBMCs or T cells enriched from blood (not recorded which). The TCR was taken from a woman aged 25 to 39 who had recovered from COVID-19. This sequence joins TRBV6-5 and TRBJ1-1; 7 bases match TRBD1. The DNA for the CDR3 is TGTGCCAGCAGAAGTCACAGGGGACCGAACACTGAAGCTTTCTTT. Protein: CASRSHRGPNTEAFF.